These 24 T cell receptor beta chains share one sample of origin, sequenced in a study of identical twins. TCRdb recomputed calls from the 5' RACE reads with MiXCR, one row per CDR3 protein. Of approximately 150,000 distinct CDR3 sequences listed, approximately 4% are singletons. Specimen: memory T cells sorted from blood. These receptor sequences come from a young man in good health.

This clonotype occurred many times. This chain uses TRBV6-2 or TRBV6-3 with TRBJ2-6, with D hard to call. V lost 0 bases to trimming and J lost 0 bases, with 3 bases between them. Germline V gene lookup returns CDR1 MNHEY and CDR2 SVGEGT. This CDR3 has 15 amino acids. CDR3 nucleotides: TGTGCCAGCAGTTACTCAAACTCTGGGGCCAACGTCCTGACTTTC. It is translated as CASSYSNSGANVLTF.

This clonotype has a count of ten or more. DNA of the CDR3: TGTGCCAGCAGCGACAATGCCGGGACTATCGGAAATGAGCAGTTCTTC. It encodes CASSDNAGTIGNEQFF. This chain uses TRBV7-9 with TRBJ2-1; 7 bases line up with TRBD2. The trim removed 5 bases at V and 7 bases at J, leaving 14 bases unmatched. This CDR3 contains 16 residues. Germline V CDR1 and CDR2: SEHNR, FQNEAQ (reference sequence).

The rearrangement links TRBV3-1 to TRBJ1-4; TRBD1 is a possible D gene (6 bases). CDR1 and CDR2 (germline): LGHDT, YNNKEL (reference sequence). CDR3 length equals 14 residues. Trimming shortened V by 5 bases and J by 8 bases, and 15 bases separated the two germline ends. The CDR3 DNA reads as TGTGCCAGCAGCTTACAGGGTGGAACGGAAAAACTGTTTTTT. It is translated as CASSLQGGTEKLFF.

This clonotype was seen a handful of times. The CDR3 coding sequence is TGTGCCAGCAGCGGCTGGGGAGGGAGGTCCTCTGGGGCCAACGTCCTGACTTTC. This translates into CASSGWGGRSSGANVLTF. The J gene is TRBJ2-6, the V gene TRBV5-4, with 7 bases lining up with TRBD2. The germline gives CDR1 SGHNT, CDR2 YYREEE (reference sequence). The CDR3 is 18 residues long. V dropped 4 bases and J dropped 0; count of bases not matched to a gene: 10.

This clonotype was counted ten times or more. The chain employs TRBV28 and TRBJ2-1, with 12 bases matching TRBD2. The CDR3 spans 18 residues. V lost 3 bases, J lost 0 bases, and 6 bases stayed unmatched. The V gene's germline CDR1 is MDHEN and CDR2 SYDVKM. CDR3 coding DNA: TGTGCCAGCAGTTTTCGGGGACTAGCGGGTCTCTCCTACAATGAGCAGTTCTTC. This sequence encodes CASSFRGLAGLSYNEQFF. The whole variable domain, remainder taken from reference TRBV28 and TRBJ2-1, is DVKVTQSSRYLVKRTGEKVFLECVQDMDHENMFWYRQDPGLGLRLIYFSYDVKMKEKGDIPEGYSVSREKKERFSLILESASTNQTSMYLCASSFRGLAGLSYNEQFFGPGTRLTVL.

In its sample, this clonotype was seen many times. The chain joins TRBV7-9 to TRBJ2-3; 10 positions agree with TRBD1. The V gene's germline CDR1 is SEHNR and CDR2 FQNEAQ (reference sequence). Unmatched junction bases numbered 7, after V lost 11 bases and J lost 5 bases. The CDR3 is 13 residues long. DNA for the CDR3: TGTGCCGGAAGGACAGGGGGAGGAGATACGCAGTATTTT. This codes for CAGRTGGGDTQYF.

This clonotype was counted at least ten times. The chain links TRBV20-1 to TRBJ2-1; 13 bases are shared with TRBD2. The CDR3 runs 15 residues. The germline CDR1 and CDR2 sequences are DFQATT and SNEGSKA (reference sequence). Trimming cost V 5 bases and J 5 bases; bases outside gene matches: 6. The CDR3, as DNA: TGCAGTGCTTGGACTAGCGGGAGTGTCGACAATGAGCAGTTCTTC. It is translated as CSAWTSGSVDNEQFF.

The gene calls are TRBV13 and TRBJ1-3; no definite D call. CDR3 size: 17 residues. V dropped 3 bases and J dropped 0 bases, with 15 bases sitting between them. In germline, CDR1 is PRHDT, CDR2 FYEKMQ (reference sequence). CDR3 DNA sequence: TGTGCCAGCAGCTTTAGCCCCCGACGGATCTCTGGAAACACCATATATTTT. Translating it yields CASSFSPRRISGNTIYF.

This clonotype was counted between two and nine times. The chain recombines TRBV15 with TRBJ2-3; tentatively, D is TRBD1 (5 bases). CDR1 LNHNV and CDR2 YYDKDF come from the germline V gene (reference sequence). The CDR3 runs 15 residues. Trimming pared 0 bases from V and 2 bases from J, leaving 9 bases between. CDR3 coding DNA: TGTGCCACCAGCAGAGAGGGGCGGATCACAGATACGCAGTATTTT. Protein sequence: CATSREGRITDTQYF.

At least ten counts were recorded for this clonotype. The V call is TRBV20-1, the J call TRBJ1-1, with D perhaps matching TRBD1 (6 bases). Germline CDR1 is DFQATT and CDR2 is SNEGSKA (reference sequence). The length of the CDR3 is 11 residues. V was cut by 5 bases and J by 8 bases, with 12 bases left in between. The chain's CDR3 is CSAQDGGEAFF. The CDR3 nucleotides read TGCAGTGCTCAAGATGGGGGCGAAGCTTTCTTT.

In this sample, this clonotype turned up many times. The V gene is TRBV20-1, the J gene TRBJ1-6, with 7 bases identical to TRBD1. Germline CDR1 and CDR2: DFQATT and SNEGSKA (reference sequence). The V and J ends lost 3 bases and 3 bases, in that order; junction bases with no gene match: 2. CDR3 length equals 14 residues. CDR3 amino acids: CSARGDSYNSPLHF. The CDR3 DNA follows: TGCAGTGCTAGGGGGGACAGCTATAATTCACCCCTCCACTTT.

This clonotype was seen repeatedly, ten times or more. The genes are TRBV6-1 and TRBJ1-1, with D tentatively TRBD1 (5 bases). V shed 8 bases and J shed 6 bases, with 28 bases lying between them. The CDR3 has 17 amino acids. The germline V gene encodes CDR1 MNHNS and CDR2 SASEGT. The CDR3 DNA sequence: TGTGCCAGCCCCTGGGAACTTGGGACCGCGAAGGATCCTGAAGCTTTCTTT. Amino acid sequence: CASPWELGTAKDPEAFF.

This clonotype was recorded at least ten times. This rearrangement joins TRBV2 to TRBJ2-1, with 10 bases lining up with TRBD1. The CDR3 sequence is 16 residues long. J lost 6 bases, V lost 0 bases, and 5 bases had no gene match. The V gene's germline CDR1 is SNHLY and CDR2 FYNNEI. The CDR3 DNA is TGTGCCAGCAGTGAAGCGCGGGACAGGGGAACCAATGAGCAGTTCTTC. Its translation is CASSEARDRGTNEQFF. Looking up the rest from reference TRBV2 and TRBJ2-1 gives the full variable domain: EPEVTQTPSHQVTQMGQEVILRCVPISNHLYFYWYRQILGQKVEFLVSFYNNEISEKSEIFDDQFSVERPDGSNFTLKIRSTKLEDSAMYFCASSEARDRGTNEQFFGPGTRLTVL.

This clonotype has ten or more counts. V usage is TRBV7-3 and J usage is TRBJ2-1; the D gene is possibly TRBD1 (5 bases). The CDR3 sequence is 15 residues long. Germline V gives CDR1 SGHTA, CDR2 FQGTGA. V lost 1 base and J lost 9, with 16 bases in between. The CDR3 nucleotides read TGTGCCAGCAGCTTAATAGTGCGGTGGGGCCTTGAGCAGTTCTTC. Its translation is CASSLIVRWGLEQFF.

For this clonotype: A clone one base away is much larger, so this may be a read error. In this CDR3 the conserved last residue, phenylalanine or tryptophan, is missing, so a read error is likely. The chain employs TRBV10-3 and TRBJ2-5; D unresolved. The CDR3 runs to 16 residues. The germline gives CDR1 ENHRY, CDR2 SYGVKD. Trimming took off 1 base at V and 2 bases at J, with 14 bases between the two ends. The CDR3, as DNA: TGTGCCATCAGTGAGTGGCTTACGGCTTCTCAAGAGACCCAGTACTAC. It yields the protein CAISEWLTASQETQYY.

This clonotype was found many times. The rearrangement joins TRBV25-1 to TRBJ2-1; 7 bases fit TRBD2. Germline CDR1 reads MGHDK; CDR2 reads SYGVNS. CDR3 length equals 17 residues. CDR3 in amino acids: CATAGGGRASGYNEQFF. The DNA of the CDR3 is TGTGCTACGGCAGGTGGGGGGAGGGCTAGCGGTTACAATGAGCAGTTCTTC.

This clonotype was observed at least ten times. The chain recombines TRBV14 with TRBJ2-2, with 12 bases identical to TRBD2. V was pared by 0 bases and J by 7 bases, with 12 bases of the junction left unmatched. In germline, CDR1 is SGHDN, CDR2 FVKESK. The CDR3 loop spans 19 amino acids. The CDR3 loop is CASSQDELAGGPRRGELFF. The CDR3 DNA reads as TGTGCCAGCAGCCAAGATGAACTAGCGGGAGGACCACGCCGCGGGGAGCTGTTTTTT.

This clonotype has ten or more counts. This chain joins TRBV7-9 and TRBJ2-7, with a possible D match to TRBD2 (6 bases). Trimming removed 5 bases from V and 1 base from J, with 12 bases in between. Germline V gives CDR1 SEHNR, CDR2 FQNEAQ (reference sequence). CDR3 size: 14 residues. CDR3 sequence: CASSEGLMSYEQYV. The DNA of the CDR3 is TGTGCCAGCAGCGAGGGACTTATGTCCTACGAGCAGTACGTC.

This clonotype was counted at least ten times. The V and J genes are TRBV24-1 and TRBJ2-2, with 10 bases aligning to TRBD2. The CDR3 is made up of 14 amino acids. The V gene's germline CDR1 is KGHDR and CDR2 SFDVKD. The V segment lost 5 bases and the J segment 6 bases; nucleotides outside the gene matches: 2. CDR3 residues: CATSGGTSAGELFF. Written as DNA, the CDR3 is TGTGCCACCAGTGGAGGGACTAGCGCCGGGGAGCTGTTTTTT.

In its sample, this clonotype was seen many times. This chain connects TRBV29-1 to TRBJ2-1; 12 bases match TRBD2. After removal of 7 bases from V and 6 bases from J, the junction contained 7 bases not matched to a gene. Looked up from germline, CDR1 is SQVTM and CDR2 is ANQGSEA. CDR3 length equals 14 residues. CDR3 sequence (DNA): TGCAGCGGGGGGGAGACTAGCGGGAGCAATGAGCAGTTCTTC. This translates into CSGGETSGSNEQFF.

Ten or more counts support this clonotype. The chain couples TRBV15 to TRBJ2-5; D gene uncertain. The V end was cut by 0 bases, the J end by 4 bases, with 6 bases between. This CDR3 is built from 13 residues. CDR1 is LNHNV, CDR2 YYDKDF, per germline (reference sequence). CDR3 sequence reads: CATSRDEAETQYF. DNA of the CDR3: TGTGCCACCAGCAGAGATGAGGCAGAGACCCAGTACTTC. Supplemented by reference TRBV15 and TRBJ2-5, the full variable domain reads DAMVIQNPRYQVTQFGKPVTLSCSQTLNHNVMYWYQQKSSQAPKLLFHYYDKDFNNEADTPDNFQSRRPNTSFCFLDIRSPGLGDTAMYLCATSRDEAETQYFGPGTRLLVL.

The CDR3 here is CASSWGQLYEQYV. Written as DNA, the CDR3 is TGTGCCAGCAGCTGGGGACAGCTCTACGAGCAGTACGTC. The rearrangement joins TRBV5-5 to TRBJ2-7, with 7 nucleotides matching TRBD1. Germline CDR1 SGHKS, CDR2 YYEKEE (reference sequence). The junction had 3 bases not matched to a gene; V was cut back by 3 bases and J by 3 bases. There are 13 residues in the CDR3.

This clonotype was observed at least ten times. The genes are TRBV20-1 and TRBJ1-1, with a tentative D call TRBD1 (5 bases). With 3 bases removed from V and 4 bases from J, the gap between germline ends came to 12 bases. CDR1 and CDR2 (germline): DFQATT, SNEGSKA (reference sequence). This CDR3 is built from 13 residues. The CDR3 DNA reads TGCAGTGCTAGTGGTCTGGGGGGCACTGAAGCTTTCTTT. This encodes CSASGLGGTEAFF.

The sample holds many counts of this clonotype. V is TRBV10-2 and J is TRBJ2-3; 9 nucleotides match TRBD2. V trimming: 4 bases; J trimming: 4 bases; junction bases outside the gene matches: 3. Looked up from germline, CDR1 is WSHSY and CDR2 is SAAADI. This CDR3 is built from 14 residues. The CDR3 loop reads CASSVAGGPDTQYF. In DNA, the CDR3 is TGCGCCAGCAGTGTGGCGGGAGGGCCAGATACGCAGTATTTT.